What follows describes a single T cell receptor (beta chain). Seattle patients were enrolled during active infection and followed longitudinally. Authors' data handling: Estimates of nucleated cell counts were drawn from the amplification of reference gene primers. Profiled with immunoSEQ multiplex PCR; TCRdb holds only in-frame clones, not every one. V and J calls plus clone size are reproduced from that table; the DNA served to infer D and trimming. The data contain over 250,000 clones, 75% to 90% of them singletons. The data derive from a study of blood T cell repertoires in COVID-19. Study-level information: T cells, B-cell-depleted T cells, or PBMCs supplied cDNA or gDNA.

V lost 2 bases, J lost 10 bases, and 11 bases lay in between. The CDR3 extends over 12 amino acids. V gene TRBV12-3 or TRBV12-4 combines with J gene TRBJ1-2; D is possibly TRBD1 (5 bases). This TCR came from a woman aged 50 to 60 with COVID-19, enrolled during active disease. Sequencing was performed on peripheral blood. The CDR3 protein is CASSLFREVYTF. In DNA, the CDR3 is TGTGCCAGCAGTTTATTCAGGGAAGTCTACACCTTC.